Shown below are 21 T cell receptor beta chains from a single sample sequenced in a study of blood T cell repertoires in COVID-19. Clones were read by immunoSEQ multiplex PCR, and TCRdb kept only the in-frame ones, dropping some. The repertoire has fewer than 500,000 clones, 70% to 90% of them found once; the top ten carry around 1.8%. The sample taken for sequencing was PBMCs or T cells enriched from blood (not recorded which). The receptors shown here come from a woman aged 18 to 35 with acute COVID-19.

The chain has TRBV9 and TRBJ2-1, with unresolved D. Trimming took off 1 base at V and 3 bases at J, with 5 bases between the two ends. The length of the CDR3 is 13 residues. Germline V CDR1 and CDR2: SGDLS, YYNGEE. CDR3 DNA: TGTGCCAGCAGCGTAAGCAACTACAATGAGCAGTTCTTC. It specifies CASSVSNYNEQFF.

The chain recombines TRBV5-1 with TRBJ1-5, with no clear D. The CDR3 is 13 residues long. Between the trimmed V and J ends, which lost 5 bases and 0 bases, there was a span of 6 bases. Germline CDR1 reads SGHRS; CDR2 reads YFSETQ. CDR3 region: CASREYSNQPQHF. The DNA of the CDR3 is TGCGCCAGCAGGGAGTATAGCAATCAGCCCCAGCATTTT.

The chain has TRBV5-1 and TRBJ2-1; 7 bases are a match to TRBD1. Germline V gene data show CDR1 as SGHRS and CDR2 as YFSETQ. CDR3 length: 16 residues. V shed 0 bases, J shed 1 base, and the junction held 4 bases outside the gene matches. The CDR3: CASSLVGQESYNEQFF. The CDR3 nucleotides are TGCGCCAGCAGCTTGGTTGGACAGGAGTCCTACAATGAGCAGTTCTTC.

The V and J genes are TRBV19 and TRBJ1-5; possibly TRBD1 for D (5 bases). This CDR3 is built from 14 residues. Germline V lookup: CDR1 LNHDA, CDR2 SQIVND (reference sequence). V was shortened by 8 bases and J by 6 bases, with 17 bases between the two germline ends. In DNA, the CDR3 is TGTGCCAGTTGGACATACCATAGCGGTCAGCCCCAGCATTTT. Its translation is CASWTYHSGQPQHF.

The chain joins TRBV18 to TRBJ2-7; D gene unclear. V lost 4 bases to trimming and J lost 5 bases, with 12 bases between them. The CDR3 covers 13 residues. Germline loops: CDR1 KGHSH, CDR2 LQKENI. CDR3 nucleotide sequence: TGTGCCAGCTCACAGACTGAGGAGAACGAGCAGTACTTC. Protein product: CASSQTEENEQYF.

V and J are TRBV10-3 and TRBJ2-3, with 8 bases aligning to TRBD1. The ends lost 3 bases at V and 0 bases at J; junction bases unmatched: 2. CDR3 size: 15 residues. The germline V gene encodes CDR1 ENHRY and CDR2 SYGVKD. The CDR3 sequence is CAISDRQGSTDTQYF. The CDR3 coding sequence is TGTGCCATCAGTGACCGACAGGGGAGCACAGATACGCAGTATTTT.

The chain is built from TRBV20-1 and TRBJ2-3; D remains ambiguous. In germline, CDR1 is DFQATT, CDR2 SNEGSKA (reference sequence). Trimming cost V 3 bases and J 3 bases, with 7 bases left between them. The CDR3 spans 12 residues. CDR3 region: CSASVQTDTQYF. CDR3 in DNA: TGCAGTGCTAGTGTCCAGACAGATACGCAGTATTTT.

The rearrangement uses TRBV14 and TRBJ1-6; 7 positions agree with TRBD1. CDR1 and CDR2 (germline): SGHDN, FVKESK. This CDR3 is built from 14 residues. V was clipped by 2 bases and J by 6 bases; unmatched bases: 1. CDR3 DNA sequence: TGTGCCAGCAGCCAAAGACAGGGTAATTCACCCCTCCACTTT. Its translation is CASSQRQGNSPLHF.

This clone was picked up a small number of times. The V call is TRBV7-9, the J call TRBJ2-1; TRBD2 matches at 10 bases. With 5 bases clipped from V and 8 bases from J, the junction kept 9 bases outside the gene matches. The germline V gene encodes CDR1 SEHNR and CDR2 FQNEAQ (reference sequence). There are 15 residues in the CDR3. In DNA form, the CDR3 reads TGTGCCAGCAGCCGAAGCGGGAGGGAATGGGATGAGCAGTTCTTC. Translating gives CASSRSGREWDEQFF.

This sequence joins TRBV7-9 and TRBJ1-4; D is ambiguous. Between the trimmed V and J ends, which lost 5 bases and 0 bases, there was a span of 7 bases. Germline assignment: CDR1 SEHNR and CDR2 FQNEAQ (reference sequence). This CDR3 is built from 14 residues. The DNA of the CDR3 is TGTGCCAGCAGCCCAGGTGCAACTAATGAAAAACTGTTTTTT. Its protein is CASSPGATNEKLFF.

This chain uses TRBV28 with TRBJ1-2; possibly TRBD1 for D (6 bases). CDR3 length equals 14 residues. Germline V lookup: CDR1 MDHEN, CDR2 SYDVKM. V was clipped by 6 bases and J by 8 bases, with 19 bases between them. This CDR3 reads CASSSGQPLGGYTF. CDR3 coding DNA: TGTGCCAGCAGCTCCGGACAGCCCTTGGGAGGCTACACCTTC.

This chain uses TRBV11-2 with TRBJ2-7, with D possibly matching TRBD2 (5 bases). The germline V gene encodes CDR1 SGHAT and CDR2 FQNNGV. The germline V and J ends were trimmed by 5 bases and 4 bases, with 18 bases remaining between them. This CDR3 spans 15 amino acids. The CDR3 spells CASSHLGAVDYEQYF. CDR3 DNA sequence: TGTGCCAGCAGCCATTTAGGAGCGGTCGATTACGAGCAGTACTTC.

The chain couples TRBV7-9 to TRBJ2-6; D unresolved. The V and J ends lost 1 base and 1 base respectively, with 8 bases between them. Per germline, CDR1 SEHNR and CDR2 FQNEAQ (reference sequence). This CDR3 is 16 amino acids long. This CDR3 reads CASSLVGFSGANVLTF. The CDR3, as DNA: TGTGCCAGCAGCTTAGTCGGGTTTTCTGGGGCCAACGTCCTGACTTTC.

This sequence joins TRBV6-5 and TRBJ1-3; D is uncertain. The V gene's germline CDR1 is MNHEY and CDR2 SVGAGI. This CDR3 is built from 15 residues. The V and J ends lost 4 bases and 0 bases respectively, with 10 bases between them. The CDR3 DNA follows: TGTGCCAGCAGTTCCATCAGCGACTCTGGAAACACCATATATTTT. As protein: CASSSISDSGNTIYF.

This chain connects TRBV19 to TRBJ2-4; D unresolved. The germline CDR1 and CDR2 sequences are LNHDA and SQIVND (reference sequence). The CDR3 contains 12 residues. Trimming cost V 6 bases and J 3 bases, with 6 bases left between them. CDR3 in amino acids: CASSDIKNIQYF. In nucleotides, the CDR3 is TGTGCCAGTAGCGACATCAAAAACATTCAGTACTTC.

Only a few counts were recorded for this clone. The CDR3 DNA reads as TGCGCCAGCAGCCATGTCCCTTCGGGGGACTATGGCTACACCTTC. This gives the protein CASSHVPSGDYGYTF. The rearrangement joins TRBV4-1 to TRBJ1-2; possibly TRBD1 for D (5 bases). This CDR3 is 15 amino acids long. The germline gives CDR1 MGHRA, CDR2 YSYEKL. Trimming pared 3 bases from V and 3 bases from J, leaving 14 bases between.

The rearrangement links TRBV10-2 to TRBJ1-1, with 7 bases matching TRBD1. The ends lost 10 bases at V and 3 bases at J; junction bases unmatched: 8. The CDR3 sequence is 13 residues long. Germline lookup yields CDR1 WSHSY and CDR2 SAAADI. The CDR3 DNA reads TGCGCCATAAGGGGGCAGGGGTACACTGAAGCTTTCTTT. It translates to CAIRGQGYTEAFF.

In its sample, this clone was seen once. The CDR3 bases are TGTGCCAGCAGTTACCTAGCGGATTCCTACAATGAGCAGTTCTTC. This translates into CASSYLADSYNEQFF. The chain combines TRBV6-5 with TRBJ2-1; TRBD2 matches 7 bases. The length of the CDR3 is 15 residues. With V trimmed by 2 bases and J by 1 base, 2 bases remained unmatched. Germline V lookup: CDR1 MNHEY, CDR2 SVGAGI.

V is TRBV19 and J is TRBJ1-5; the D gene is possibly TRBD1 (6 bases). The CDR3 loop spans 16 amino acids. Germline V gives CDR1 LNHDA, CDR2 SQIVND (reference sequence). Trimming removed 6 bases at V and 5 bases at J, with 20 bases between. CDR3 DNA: TGTGCCAGTAGAACCAAACAGGGTTTGATTTATCAGCCCCAGCATTTT. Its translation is CASRTKQGLIYQPQHF. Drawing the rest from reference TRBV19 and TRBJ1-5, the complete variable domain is DGGITQSPKYLFRKEGQNVTLSCEQNLNHDAMYWYRQDPGQGLRLIYYSQIVNDFQKGDIAEGYSVSREKKESFPLTVTSAQKNPTAFYLCASRTKQGLIYQPQHFGDGTRLSIL.

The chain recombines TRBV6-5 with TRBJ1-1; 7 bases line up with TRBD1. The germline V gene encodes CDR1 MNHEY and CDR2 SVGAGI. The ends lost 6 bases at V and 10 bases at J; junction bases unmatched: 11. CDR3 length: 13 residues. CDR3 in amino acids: CASRIRQGLGAFF. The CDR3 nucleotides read TGTGCCAGCAGGATAAGACAGGGATTGGGAGCTTTCTTT.

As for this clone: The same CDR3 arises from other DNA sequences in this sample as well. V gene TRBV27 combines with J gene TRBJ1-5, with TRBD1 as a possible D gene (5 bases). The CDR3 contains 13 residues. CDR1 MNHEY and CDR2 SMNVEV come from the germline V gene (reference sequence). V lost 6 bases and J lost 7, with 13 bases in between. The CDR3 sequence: CASSPGLGQPQHF. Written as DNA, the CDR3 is TGTGCCAGCAGCCCAGGGTTGGGACAGCCCCAGCATTTT.